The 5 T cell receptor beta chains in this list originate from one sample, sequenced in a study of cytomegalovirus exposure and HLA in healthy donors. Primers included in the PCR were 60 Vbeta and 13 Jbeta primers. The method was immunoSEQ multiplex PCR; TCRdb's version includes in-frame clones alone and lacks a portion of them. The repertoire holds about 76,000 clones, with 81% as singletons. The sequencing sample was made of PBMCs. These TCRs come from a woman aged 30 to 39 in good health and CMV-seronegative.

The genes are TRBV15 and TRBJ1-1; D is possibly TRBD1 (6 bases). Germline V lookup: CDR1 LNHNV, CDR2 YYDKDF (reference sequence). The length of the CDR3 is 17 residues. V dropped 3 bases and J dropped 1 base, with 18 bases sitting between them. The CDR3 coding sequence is TGTGCCACCAGCAGTGACCCTTTCAGGACAGAGAACACTGAAGCTTTCTTT. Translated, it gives CATSSDPFRTENTEAFF.

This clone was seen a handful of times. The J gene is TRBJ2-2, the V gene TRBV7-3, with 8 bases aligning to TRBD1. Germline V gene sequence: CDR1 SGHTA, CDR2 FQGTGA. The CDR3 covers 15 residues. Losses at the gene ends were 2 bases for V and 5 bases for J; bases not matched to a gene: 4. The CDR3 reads CASSLSRDRTGELFF. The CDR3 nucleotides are TGTGCCAGCAGCTTATCACGGGACAGGACCGGGGAGCTGTTTTTT.

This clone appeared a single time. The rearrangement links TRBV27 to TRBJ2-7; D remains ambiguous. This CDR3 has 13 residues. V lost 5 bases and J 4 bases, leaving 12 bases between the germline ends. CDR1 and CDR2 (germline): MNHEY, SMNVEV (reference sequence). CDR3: CASSPLGEYEQYF. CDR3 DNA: TGTGCCAGCAGTCCGCTGGGCGAGTACGAGCAGTACTTC.

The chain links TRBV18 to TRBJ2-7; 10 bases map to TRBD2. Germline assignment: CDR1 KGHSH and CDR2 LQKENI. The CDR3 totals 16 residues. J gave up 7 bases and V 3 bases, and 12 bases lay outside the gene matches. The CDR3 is CASSPRILAGEDEQYF. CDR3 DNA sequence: TGTGCCAGCTCACCGCGAATTCTAGCGGGAGAGGATGAGCAGTACTTC.

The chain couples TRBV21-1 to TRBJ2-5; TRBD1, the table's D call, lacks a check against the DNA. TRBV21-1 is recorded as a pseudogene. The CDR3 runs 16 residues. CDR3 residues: CASSDYHRGQGETQYF. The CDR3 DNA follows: TGTGCCAGCAGCGACTACCACAGGGGGCAGGGAGAGACCCAGTACTTC.